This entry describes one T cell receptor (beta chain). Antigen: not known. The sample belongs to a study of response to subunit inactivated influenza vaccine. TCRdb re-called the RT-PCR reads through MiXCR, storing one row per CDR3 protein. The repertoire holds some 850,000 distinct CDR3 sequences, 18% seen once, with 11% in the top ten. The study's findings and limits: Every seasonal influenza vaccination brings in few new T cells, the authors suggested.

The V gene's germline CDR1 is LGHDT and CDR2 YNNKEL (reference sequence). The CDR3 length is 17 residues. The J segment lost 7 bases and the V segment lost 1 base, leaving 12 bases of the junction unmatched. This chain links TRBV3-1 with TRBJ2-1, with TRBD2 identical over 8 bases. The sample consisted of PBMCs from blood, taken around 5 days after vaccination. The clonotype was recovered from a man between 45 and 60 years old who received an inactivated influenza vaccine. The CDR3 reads CASSQGSLGGARNEQFF. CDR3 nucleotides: TGTGCCAGCAGCCAAGGGTCCCTCGGGGGGGCAAGAAATGAGCAGTTCTTC.